Below, 23 T cell receptor beta chains from the same sample are listed, as sequenced in a study of monozygotic twins with cystic fibrosis (dated by TCRdb to the early 2020s). Library creation used the immunoSEQ multiplex PCR assay. Held by TCRdb, this immuneACCESS table contains in-frame sequences only and omits some clones. Under half of the omission traces to an unresolved V gene where checked; the cause of the rest is unknown. Present in this sample are roughly 28,000 clones, about 82% of which were seen just once. The top ten constitute about 1% of the sample. Sequencing was done on a sample of blood. The receptors come from a girl aged 2 to 10 with cystic fibrosis.

V and J are TRBV5-1 and TRBJ1-1; 9 positions agree with TRBD1. V shed 4 bases and J 0 bases; nucleotides not matched to a gene: 1. The CDR3 totals 14 residues. Germline assignment: CDR1 SGHRS and CDR2 YFSETQ. The CDR3 coding sequence is TGCGCCAGCAGCGGACAGGGGATGAACACTGAAGCTTTCTTT. Translated: CASSGQGMNTEAFF.

The V and J genes are TRBV5-1 and TRBJ2-3; 7 bases match TRBD1. Looked up from germline, CDR1 is SGHRS and CDR2 is YFSETQ. V dropped 1 base and J dropped 2; count of bases not matched to a gene: 4. This CDR3 is 15 amino acids long. The CDR3 DNA follows: TGCGCCAGCAGCTTGTTAAGGGGGCACACAGATACGCAGTATTTT. It encodes CASSLLRGHTDTQYF.

The chain carries TRBV5-1 and TRBJ2-7, with 8 bases aligning to TRBD1. The CDR3 runs 18 residues. CDR1 and CDR2 (germline): SGHRS, YFSETQ. J was trimmed by 3 bases and V by 0 bases; bases with no gene match: 14. The CDR3 bases are TGCGCCAGCAGCTTGGGCCAGGGGGCATCCGGGGTCCGCTACGAGCAGTACTTC. It is translated as CASSLGQGASGVRYEQYF.

J is TRBJ1-4 and V is TRBV2, with D hard to call. Germline V lookup: CDR1 SNHLY, CDR2 FYNNEI. CDR3 length equals 14 residues. The V end lost 6 bases, the J end lost 8 bases, and 16 bases lay between the germline ends. CDR3 sequence: CASSPEPQDEKLFF. CDR3 in DNA: TGTGCCAGCAGCCCGGAGCCCCAAGACGAAAAACTGTTTTTT.

V and J are TRBV5-4 and TRBJ2-5, with TRBD1 identical over 10 bases. This CDR3 spans 14 amino acids. Germline V lookup: CDR1 SGHNT, CDR2 YYREEE (reference sequence). After removal of 6 bases from V and 3 bases from J, the junction contained 5 bases not matched to a gene. The CDR3 protein is CASTNGQGEETQYF. The DNA of the CDR3 is TGTGCCAGCACAAATGGACAGGGGGAAGAGACCCAGTACTTC. Looking up the rest from reference TRBV5-4 and TRBJ2-5 gives the full variable domain: ETGVTQSPTHLIKTRGQQVTLRCSSQSGHNTVSWYQQALGQGPQFIFQYYREEENGRGNFPPRFSGLQFPNYSSELNVNALELDDSALYLCASTNGQGEETQYFGPGTRLLVL.

The chain joins TRBV5-6 to TRBJ1-5; tentatively, D is TRBD1 (5 bases). Germline loops: CDR1 SGHDT, CDR2 YYEEEE. V was trimmed by 3 bases and J by 4 bases, leaving 11 bases between them. CDR3 length equals 14 residues. The DNA of the CDR3 is TGTGCCAGCAGCTACAGCACAGGTAATCAGCCCCAGCATTTT. As protein: CASSYSTGNQPQHF. Filled out from reference TRBV5-6 and TRBJ1-5, the complete variable domain reads DAGVTQSPTHLIKTRGQQVTLRCSPKSGHDTVSWYQQALGQGPQFIFQYYEEEERQRGNFPDRFSGHQFPNYSSELNVNALLLGDSALYLCASSYSTGNQPQHFGDGTRLSIL.

This sequence joins TRBV19 and TRBJ2-1; D is possibly TRBD1 (7 bases). The CDR3 has 15 residues. Germline V gene lookup returns CDR1 LNHDA and CDR2 SQIVND (reference sequence). The V end was cut by 5 bases, the J end by 7 bases, with 18 bases between. The CDR3 sequence is CASSFGGGQTNEQFF. In nucleotides, the CDR3 is TGTGCCAGTAGTTTCGGAGGGGGACAGACTAATGAGCAGTTCTTC.

This clone was seen a few times. The rearrangement uses TRBV29-1 and TRBJ1-2, with 7 bases matching TRBD1. V gave up 3 bases and J gave up 3 bases; unmatched junction bases: 7. Germline V gives CDR1 SQVTM, CDR2 ANQGSEA. The CDR3 loop spans 14 amino acids. This CDR3 is CSVDVADRDYGYTF. CDR3 sequence (DNA): TGCAGCGTTGATGTCGCCGACAGGGACTATGGCTACACCTTC.

The rearrangement uses TRBV14 and TRBJ2-7, with 7 bases that match TRBD1. Germline CDR1 and CDR2: SGHDN and FVKESK. CDR3 length equals 15 residues. With V trimmed by 6 bases and J by 4 bases, 12 bases remained unmatched. CDR3 nucleotide sequence: TGTGCCAGCAGGCTTACCGGGACAGTACTTTACGAGCAGTACTTC. This encodes CASRLTGTVLYEQYF.

This chain's CDR3 is CASSPGTLEAFF. The CDR3 DNA follows: TGTGCCAGCTCACCGGGGACTCTTGAAGCTTTCTTT. This chain links TRBV18 with TRBJ1-1; the D gene is possibly TRBD1 (5 bases). The CDR3 consists of 12 residues. CDR1 is KGHSH and CDR2 is LQKENI in the germline V gene. V dropped 3 bases and J dropped 7 bases, with 9 bases sitting between them.

This chain's CDR3 is CASSTPLQYEQYF. The DNA for the CDR3 is TGTGCCAGCAGCACGCCCCTCCAATACGAGCAGTACTTC. The rearrangement links TRBV6-5 to TRBJ2-7; D is uncertain. V was cut by 6 bases and J by 4 bases, with 13 bases left in between. Germline V gives CDR1 MNHEY, CDR2 SVGAGI. The CDR3 is made up of 13 amino acids.

The V call is TRBV5-1, the J call TRBJ2-2; D not certain. V gave up 4 bases and J gave up 4 bases, with 14 bases separating them. The CDR3 covers 15 residues. Germline lookup yields CDR1 SGHRS and CDR2 YFSETQ. The CDR3 protein is CASSPYPTSTGELFF. DNA of the CDR3: TGCGCCAGCAGCCCTTATCCGACAAGCACCGGGGAGCTGTTTTTT.

The chain links TRBV5-6 to TRBJ2-1; D remains unclear. V dropped 4 bases and J dropped 2 bases, with 13 bases sitting between them. Germline CDR1 SGHDT, CDR2 YYEEEE. The CDR3 is 15 amino acids. CDR3 loop: CASSALTRTYNEQFF. CDR3 DNA sequence: TGTGCCAGCAGCGCATTGACAAGAACCTACAATGAGCAGTTCTTC. The variable domain in full, completed from reference TRBV5-6 and TRBJ2-1, reads DAGVTQSPTHLIKTRGQQVTLRCSPKSGHDTVSWYQQALGQGPQFIFQYYEEEERQRGNFPDRFSGHQFPNYSSELNVNALLLGDSALYLCASSALTRTYNEQFFGPGTRLTVL.

The rearrangement uses TRBV10-2 and TRBJ2-7, with D possibly matching TRBD2 (6 bases). CDR1 is WSHSY and CDR2 is SAAADI in the germline V gene. V was trimmed by 7 bases and J by 2 bases, leaving 21 bases between them. The CDR3 is 16 amino acids. In nucleotides, the CDR3 is TGCGCCAGCAAAGTTCGCTACGGGACTCAAGCCTACGAGCAGTACTTC. As protein: CASKVRYGTQAYEQYF.

The genes are TRBV15 and TRBJ2-1; D may be TRBD2 (6 bases). The CDR3 spans 12 residues. Germline loops: CDR1 LNHNV, CDR2 YYDKDF (reference sequence). CDR3: CVTGSSYNEQFF. The CDR3 nucleotides read TGTGTGACCGGGAGCTCCTACAATGAGCAGTTCTTC.

This clone occurred a few times. The chain uses TRBV5-4 and TRBJ2-7, with 8 bases that match TRBD2. Germline V gene data show CDR1 as SGHNT and CDR2 as YYREEE (reference sequence). This CDR3 has 14 amino acids. V lost 1 base to trimming and J lost 7 bases; unmatched junction nucleotides: 7. CDR3 bases: TGTGCCAGCAGCTTGACGGGAGGGCCGTTTGAGCAGTACTTC. Its protein is CASSLTGGPFEQYF.

This clone was observed a single time. This chain uses TRBV19 with TRBJ1-5, with a possible D match to TRBD1 (5 bases). Trimming removed 9 bases at V and 5 bases at J, with 23 bases between. In germline, CDR1 is LNHDA, CDR2 SQIVND (reference sequence). CDR3 length: 16 residues. The CDR3 region has the DNA TGTGCCAGAGGCGGGACTCCATCCGCCTCCTATCAGCCCCAGCATTTT. Translation: CARGGTPSASYQPQHF. The variable domain in full, with the rest retrieved from reference TRBV19 and TRBJ1-5, is DGGITQSPKYLFRKEGQNVTLSCEQNLNHDAMYWYRQDPGQGLRLIYYSQIVNDFQKGDIAEGYSVSREKKESFPLTVTSAQKNPTAFYLCARGGTPSASYQPQHFGDGTRLSIL.

This clone was detected only once. This chain connects TRBV13 to TRBJ2-7; the D gene is possibly TRBD2 (5 bases). V was trimmed by 3 bases and J by 3 bases, leaving 15 bases between them. CDR3 length: 15 residues. Per the germline V gene, CDR1 is PRHDT and CDR2 is FYEKMQ (reference sequence). CDR3 sequence reads: CASSLRVYANYEQYF. In nucleotides, the CDR3 is TGTGCCAGCAGCTTGAGGGTCTACGCTAACTACGAGCAGTACTTC. Looking up the rest from reference TRBV13 and TRBJ2-7 gives the full variable domain: AAGVIQSPRHLIKEKRETATLKCYPIPRHDTVYWYQQGPGQDPQFLISFYEKMQSDKGSIPDRFSAQQFSDYHSELNMSSLELGDSALYFCASSLRVYANYEQYFGPGTRLTVT.

This sequence joins TRBV28 and TRBJ1-5, with D perhaps TRBD1 (5 bases). Per germline, CDR1 MDHEN and CDR2 SYDVKM. Trimming left V 2 bases short and J 2 bases short, with 10 bases between. The CDR3 loop spans 15 amino acids. CDR3 residues: CASSLGGIGNQPQHF. The CDR3 DNA is TGTGCCAGCAGTTTAGGGGGGATTGGCAATCAGCCCCAGCATTTT.

The chain employs TRBV6-5 and TRBJ2-7, with a weak D call TRBD1 (6 bases). Germline CDR1 reads MNHEY; CDR2 reads SVGAGI. CDR3 length: 15 amino acids. V dropped 0 bases and J dropped 4 bases, with 13 bases sitting between them. The DNA for the CDR3 is TGTGCCAGCAGTTACTCGTCAGGGGCGCGGTACGAGCAGTACTTC. Encoded protein: CASSYSSGARYEQYF.

The V and J genes are TRBV2 and TRBJ1-4, with 10 nucleotides matching TRBD1. The germline V gene encodes CDR1 SNHLY and CDR2 FYNNEI. The CDR3 covers 15 residues. With 6 bases clipped from V and 8 bases from J, the junction kept 9 bases outside the gene matches. The CDR3 protein is CASRPGTGAGEKLFF. The CDR3 coding sequence is TGTGCCAGCAGACCAGGGACAGGGGCGGGCGAAAAACTGTTTTTT.

The CDR3 nucleotides are TGCGCCAGCAGCCTAAGGAATGAGCAGTTCTTC. Translated: CASSLRNEQFF. The J gene is TRBJ2-1, the V gene TRBV5-1; D not resolved. CDR3 length: 11 residues. Trimming took off 4 bases at V and 7 bases at J, with 6 bases between the two ends. CDR1 and CDR2 (germline): SGHRS, YFSETQ.

J is TRBJ2-7 and V is TRBV7-9; 7 bases match TRBD1. This CDR3 contains 13 residues. Germline CDR1 SEHNR, CDR2 FQNEAQ (reference sequence). Trimming took 8 bases from V and 0 from J; bases not matched to a gene: 4. The CDR3 sequence: CASRQGSSYEQYF. CDR3 nucleotides: TGTGCCAGCCGACAGGGTAGCTCCTACGAGCAGTACTTC.